A single sample is the source of the 12 T cell receptor beta chains below, sequenced in a study of blood T cell repertoires in COVID-19. Libraries were prepared by immunoSEQ multiplex PCR; TCRdb keeps only in-frame clonotypes and omits some of them. The sample holds 490,000 or so clones, around nine tenths seen once. Sequencing input: PBMCs or T cells enriched from blood (not recorded which). The receptor set was obtained from a woman in her fifties or sixties who had recovered from COVID-19.

The rearrangement joins TRBV11-3 to TRBJ1-2; the match to TRBD1 covers 8 bases. The junction had 14 bases not matched to a gene; V was cut back by 0 bases and J by 8 bases. This CDR3 contains 17 residues. Germline assignment: CDR1 SGHNT and CDR2 YENEEA. This chain's CDR3 is CASSLDRTGSYLRGYTF. CDR3 nucleotide sequence: TGTGCCAGCAGCTTAGATAGGACAGGGAGTTATCTTAGGGGCTACACCTTC.

The chain uses TRBV2 and TRBJ1-1; the D is unclear. The ends were cut back, 4 bases at V and 3 bases at J, with 6 bases in the middle. The CDR3 contains 12 residues. CDR1 is SNHLY, CDR2 FYNNEI, per germline. CDR3 amino acids: CASSAGYTEAFF. CDR3 in DNA: TGTGCCAGCAGTGCGGGGTACACTGAAGCTTTCTTT.

Here the CDR3 reads CASSPTGETQYF. DNA for the CDR3: TGTGCCAGCAGCCCGACAGGAGAGACCCAGTACTTC. The chain joins TRBV7-2 to TRBJ2-5, with D perhaps TRBD1 (6 bases). The CDR3 loop spans 12 amino acids. The germline V and J ends were trimmed by 5 bases and 4 bases, with 8 bases remaining between them. Germline V gene sequence: CDR1 SGHTA, CDR2 FQGNSA.

J is TRBJ2-2 and V is TRBV9; tentatively, D is TRBD1 (6 bases). From germline, CDR1 is SGDLS and CDR2 YYNGEE. This CDR3 region has 16 residues. V shed 2 bases and J shed 2 bases, with 13 bases lying between them. In DNA, the CDR3 is TGTGCCAGCAGCGTGGGCAGGGGCTTTAACACCGGGGAGCTGTTTTTT. Protein sequence: CASSVGRGFNTGELFF.

The chain links TRBV6-5 to TRBJ2-7, with a possible D match to TRBD1 (5 bases). The CDR3 spans 15 residues. Germline CDR1 and CDR2: MNHEY and SVGAGI. Trimming left V 6 bases short and J 0 bases short, with 15 bases between. DNA for the CDR3: TGTGCCAGCAGCCGACAGTTGGATAGCTCCTACGAGCAGTACGTC. Its translation: CASSRQLDSSYEQYV.

In DNA form, the CDR3 reads TGTGCCAGCAGGGGACAATCCTCGGGAGAGACCCAGTACTTC. Translating it yields CASRGQSSGETQYF. This chain uses TRBV2 with TRBJ2-5, with D possibly being TRBD1 (6 bases). V lost 6 bases and J 4 bases, leaving 15 bases between the germline ends. Germline V lookup: CDR1 SNHLY, CDR2 FYNNEI. The CDR3 is 14 amino acids. The full variable domain, in which reference TRBV2 and TRBJ2-5 provide the parts outside the CDR3, is EPEVTQTPSHQVTQMGQEVILRCVPISNHLYFYWYRQILGQKVEFLVSFYNNEISEKSEIFDDQFSVERPDGSNFTLKIRSTKLEDSAMYFCASRGQSSGETQYFGPGTRLLVL.

The chain employs TRBV19 and TRBJ1-5; D remains unclear. CDR3 size: 12 residues. V lost 3 bases, J lost 5 bases, and 5 bases lay in between. Germline V gives CDR1 LNHDA, CDR2 SQIVND (reference sequence). This chain's CDR3 is CASSMRDQPQHF. In DNA, the CDR3 is TGTGCCAGTAGTATGAGGGATCAGCCCCAGCATTTT.

This clone was counted once. The V gene is TRBV7-7, the J gene TRBJ2-1; 10 bases line up with TRBD1. The ends lost 5 bases at V and 7 bases at J; junction bases unmatched: 11. Per the germline V gene, CDR1 is SSHAT and CDR2 is FNYEAQ (reference sequence). CDR3 size: 16 residues. The CDR3 DNA sequence: TGTGCCAGCAGCCCAACCGACAGGGGGCGTAAGAATGAGCAGTTCTTC. It yields the protein CASSPTDRGRKNEQFF.

The chain recombines TRBV18 with TRBJ2-3; TRBD2 agrees at 8 bases. The ends lost 4 bases at V and 4 bases at J; junction bases unmatched: 10. Germline V lookup: CDR1 KGHSH, CDR2 LQKENI. CDR3 size: 16 residues. CDR3 in amino acids: CASSLGSGGSADTQYF. CDR3 in DNA: TGTGCCAGCTCACTTGGAAGCGGGGGTTCGGCAGATACGCAGTATTTT.

The chain recombines TRBV9 with TRBJ2-7; 8 bases are a match to TRBD2. The V gene end was trimmed by 1 base and the J gene end by 1 base; junction bases not matched to a gene: 7. The CDR3 spans 16 residues. Per germline, CDR1 SGDLS and CDR2 YYNGEE. The CDR3 sequence is CASSVSDSGASYEQYV. For the CDR3, the DNA is TGTGCCAGCAGCGTATCGGATAGCGGGGCTTCCTACGAGCAGTACGTC.

In its sample, this clone was seen once. The V call is TRBV3-1 (or the pseudogene TRBV3-2), the J call TRBJ1-6; D unclear. The CDR3 is 14 amino acids. Germline CDR1 and CDR2: LGHDT and YNNKEL (reference sequence). Deletions cut 4 bases from V and 10 bases from J, with 14 bases between. The DNA of the CDR3 is TGTGCCAGCAGCCTTATGACAACCCAGTCACCCCTCCACTTT. It encodes CASSLMTTQSPLHF.

The chain has TRBV6-5 and TRBJ1-3; D remains unclear. Germline CDR1 and CDR2: MNHEY and SVGAGI. The CDR3 sequence is 11 residues long. V lost 6 bases to trimming and J lost 4 bases, with 4 bases between them. This chain's CDR3 is CASREGNTIYF. The DNA of the CDR3 is TGTGCCAGCAGGGAGGGAAACACCATATATTTT.